This entry is about one T cell receptor beta chain. Antigen: not known. CDR3 and TCR beta VDJ profiling relied on a genomic DNA template. MiXCR was run by TCRdb on the reads, yielding one entry per CDR3 protein. The sample has tens of thousands of distinct CDR3 sequences, under 80% seen once. V lost 0 bases and J 10 bases, leaving 8 bases between the germline ends. CDR1 SGHRS and CDR2 YFSETQ come from the germline V gene. There are 13 residues in the CDR3. The source of the sample is a study of CD8+CD57+ T cells in acquired aplastic anemia. On the study more broadly: DNA recovered from sorted CD4+ and CD8+ cells had a mean of roughly 3 ug.

Only patients with CD8+CD57+ cell expansion on flow cytometry were chosen for sequencing. Patients uniformly had severe acquired aplastic anemia. Overall study results and limits: The number of CD8+ CDR3 sequences shared by patients and controls was approximately 30.

The sample taken for sequencing was sorted CD4+, CD8+, or CD8+CD57+ T cells (not recorded which) from PBMCs. The chain carries TRBV5-1 and TRBJ1-6; D remains unclear. The sequence was collected from a human donor with aplastic anemia. The CDR3 protein is CASSLGVGSPLHF. CDR3 DNA sequence: TGCGCCAGCAGCTTGGGAGTCGGATCACCCCTCCACTTT.